The following is a TCR beta chain sequence with its context. The clone's antigen remains unknown. The sample holds no much larger clone one base away, and base qualities are not on file. In total, fewer than 750 healthy bone marrow donors made up the cohort. At the time of sampling, every cohort member was nominally healthy, though immune exposures that went unrecorded were likely present. The donor was CMV seropositive and was included in the group of 300 or so seropositive cohort members. Every donor gave a peripheral blood sample, and the peripheral blood mononuclear cells from that sample were used for TCR beta sequencing. The Qiagen DNeasy Blood Extraction Kit was used to extract genomic DNA from the blood cell samples. The sample originates from a study of cytomegalovirus exposure and HLA in healthy donors (dated by TCRdb to the late 2010s). For the wider study: In an earlier analysis of 550 to 750 of the donors, under 300 Gb of sequence data and 100 million or so unique TCR beta sequences from some 170 million T cells were reported. About 280 gigabases of sequencing data and approximately 92 million unique TCR sequences made up an early release that covered over 550 HLA-typed donors. Of the roughly 390 genotyped donors, 75% to 85% were placed in the genetic ancestry cluster associated with self-reported Caucasian donors. The aim of the study was to test whether cataloging public T cell receptors could identify signatures of past pathogen exposure. The study profiled the T cell repertoires of hundreds of subjects by immunosequencing and related them to cytomegalovirus serostatus. In addition to the first cohort of 650 to 750 subjects, a separate validation cohort of approximately 130 different subjects was used. High-throughput TCR immunosequencing, statistical association of individual TCRs with disease status, and machine learning were combined to predict cytomegalovirus infection status. To study patterns of TCR occurrence, a later analysis re-analyzed previously published TCR beta repertoires from around 670 donors and added high-resolution HLA genotyping. Rather than using new phenotypic data, the later analysis identified candidate immune exposures from TCR beta sequences and from how often those sequences occurred across donors. In an earlier analysis of 587 of the donors, high-throughput TCR beta sequencing was used to judge whether each TCR beta V gene segment behaved as functional or pseudogenic. Donor age, sex, ethnicity and CMV serostatus were collected together with the repertoire data. A later genetic analysis took genome-wide SNP genotypes for 398 of the 666 donors and used that subset as a discovery cohort. Every repertoire in the discovery cohort had been generated on one and the same sequencing platform. HLA typing covered class I and class II loci at four-digit resolution. Typing coverage differed by locus: A, B, C, DRB1 and DQB1 were typed in roughly 629-630 donors, DQA1 in roughly 510, DPA1 in over 600, and DPB1 in roughly 450. Four or five DR-DQ haplotypes were handled as single units for association and clustering, since linkage in the cohort was strong. Among 398 genotyped donors of the cohort, an average of approximately 240,000 unique TCR beta nucleotide sequences were sequenced per donor, roughly a sixth of them non-productive. The paper as a whole reports these results and caveats: Roughly uniform sequencing depth across donors was assumed in presence/absence analyses, although this assumption may not hold. A few of the identified cytomegalovirus-associated TCR beta chains were confirmed in vitro to be specific for cytomegalovirus antigens. A further reported finding was that TCR beta sequences accurately predicted the HLA-A and HLA-B alleles for most subjects in the first cohort. Some 15 rarely observed V segments, including chromosome 9 orphons, were excluded from the earlier analysis of almost 600 of the donors because counts were too low. A later analysis found that most CMV-associated TCR beta chains appeared HLA-restricted, with HLA associations seemingly driven largely by CMV exposure. Cytomegalovirus status was reported to be diagnosed by the classifier with high specificity and sensitivity in both the original and validation cohorts. For the cohort, immune exposure information was limited to CMV serostatus. A later genetic analysis associated a missense DCLRE1C variant with V-gene and J-gene trimming of TCR beta chains, and an independent cohort replicated the association. The study gave a list of 150 to 200 TCR beta chains associated with cytomegalovirus. When HLA alleles, especially DR and DQ, strongly co-occurred, attributing TCR associations to individual alleles was difficult. HLA typing was unavailable for some donors at each locus, so association tests used only the typed subset. The authors suggested that the approach could potentially be generalized to other disease states and immunological phenotypes. In this cohort, only TCR beta chains were sequenced, and detectable features were limited by the absence of alpha or paired-chain data. A later genetic analysis reported fewer N-insertions in productive TCRs among donors in an Asian-associated ancestry cluster than the roughly 700-donor mean. In a later analysis, HLA-associated TCR beta chains were found to be more clonally expanded and to have lower generation probabilities than equally common non-associated chains. Some IMGT-functional V segments, including TRBV6-2 and TRBV6-3, could not be distinguished by the 87-base-pair reads and were therefore excluded. In a later analysis, over 15,000 TCR beta sequences were associated with specific HLA alleles at a false discovery rate of 0.05. An earlier analysis of several hundred of the donors showed that most TCR beta V segments appeared in productive rearrangements either about 90% or about 30% of the time, which broadly matched IMGT annotations. A cluster of highly shared sequence variants was judged likely to represent a technical artifact of the sequencing pipeline. A later analysis found that TCR association rates varied across HLA loci, with DRB1 alleles showing the most associated TCRs and HLA-C alleles the fewest. Correlated functional status among segregating V segments might reflect linkage disequilibrium, but an unknown experimental factor could not be ruled out. While some public TCRs were present in many individuals, most TCR sequences turned up only very rarely across donors. A later analysis reported that several top co-occurrence clusters appeared linked to parvovirus B19, influenza, CMV and Epstein-Barr virus.

The method behind the library was the immunoSEQ multiplex PCR assay. For the multiplex PCR, a mixture combining 60 forward primers for TCR Vbeta segments and 13 reverse primers for TCR Jbeta segments was used. The CDR3 region of rearranged TCR beta genes was amplified from genomic DNA with a multiplex PCR assay. On the Illumina HiSeq System, the amplified TCR beta libraries were sequenced as 87-base-pair reads. The authors' pipeline ran thus. A later analysis tallied roughly 78 million unique TCR beta chains across the 666 repertoires, and around 9.9 million of those chains were shared by two or more donors. A nearest-neighbor algorithm error-corrected the raw reads and collapsed the reads into unique sequences, merging closely related sequences to remove PCR and sequencing errors. V, D and J gene segments were assigned by aligning CDR3 sequences to IMGT reference sequences. Each retained sequence needed at least a six-nucleotide match to both a V gene segment and a J gene segment. Rearrangements were called productive when the CDR3 lacked stop codons and stayed in frame with V and J; all others were non-productive. Following IMGT convention, CDR3 was defined as the stretch from the second conserved V-encoded cysteine to the conserved J-encoded phenylalanine. The earlier analysis of some 580 of the donors excluded any sequence lacking an unambiguous match to a single V gene segment. In an earlier analysis of 450 to 700 of the donors, V segments were called functional above 56.7% productive rearrangements and were called segregating when the between-donor standard deviation exceeded 5%. A statistical classification framework was built for diagnosing cytomegalovirus status from the catalog of TCR beta chain sequences. A later analysis assigned V and J genes by comparing TCR nucleotide sequences with IMGT/GENE-DB human TR gene sequences. The TCRdist pipeline was used in a later analysis to assign CDR3 sequences and most-parsimonious VDJ recombination scenarios. In a later analysis, each TCR beta chain was defined by its CDR3 amino acid sequence together with its V-gene family, and reads lacking a unique V-gene family were excluded. In a later analysis, fewer than 600 highly shared, low-generation-probability nucleotide sequences were removed to address suspected cross-contamination and a sequencing artifact. In a later analysis, a clonal expansion index for each public chain was calculated from normalized within-repertoire ranks of inferred template counts. In a later analysis, generation probabilities were computed with a VDJ recombination model fitted to out-of-frame rearrangements, and the resulting probabilities were checked against IGoR. In a later analysis, TCR-TCR, TCR-HLA and TCR-CMV co-occurrence was scored with hypergeometric tests, and a repertoire-size bias correction was applied to TCR pairs. False discovery rates were estimated in a later analysis by permuting HLA or CMV assignments 20 times. A later analysis grouped co-occurring TCRs with DBSCAN, adding TCRdist sequence similarity when clustering within HLA-allele-positive subsets. Repertoires with fewer than 30,000 or more than 120,000 public chains were left out of co-occurrence clustering, as were five repertoires with anomalous nucleotide sharing. Imported from immuneACCESS, the table was reduced by TCRdb to in-frame sequences with V and J called. These copies leave out some clones; in studies compared against another copy, an unresolved V gene accounts for under half, and the cause of the remainder is not known. V and J calls plus clone size are reproduced from that table; the DNA served to infer D and trimming. This sample is represented by about 200,000 clones; roughly 80% of them were singletons. The top ten hold 3.4% of the sample.

The germline V and J ends show losses of 4 bases and 6 bases respectively, and no gene match explains 9 bases of the junction. The germline V gene encodes CDR1 MNHNY and CDR2 SVGAGI (reference sequence). The CDR3 spans 15 residues, from the cysteine through the phenylalanine. The kept DNA is CDR3 alone, 45 bases in frame from the first base. The clonotype comes from a man between 35 and 55 years old in good health and CMV-seropositive. The V gene is TRBV6-6 and the J gene is TRBJ1-1, with 9 middle bases fitting TRBD1. The material sequenced was PBMCs. The DNA sequence follows: TGTGCCAGCAGTTCGACAGGGGGGGCGGTTGCTGAAGCTTTCTTT. The resulting protein is CASSSTGGAVAEAFF.